This TCR beta chain was captured by sequencing in a study of blood T cell repertoires in COVID-19. This table comes from immunoSEQ multiplex PCR, and its TCRdb copy is limited to in-frame clones, with some not included. The table includes fewer than 90,000 clones, more than 80% detected once. Sequencing input: peripheral blood. The receptor was derived from an elderly woman with acute or convalescent COVID-19.

The CDR3: CASSSGQVNTEAFF. The CDR3 coding sequence is TGCGCCAGCAGCTCCGGACAGGTGAACACTGAAGCTTTCTTT. V is TRBV5-1 and J is TRBJ1-1; 7 positions agree with TRBD1. Trimming cost V 3 bases and J 0 bases; bases outside gene matches: 2. CDR1 is SGHRS and CDR2 is YFSETQ in the germline V gene. CDR3 size: 14 residues.